This TCR beta chain came from a study of blood T cells in healthy people across ages. At the level of the study: About one barcoded beta molecule per two T cells came from capture by template switching.

Study-level findings and limits: Reliance upon unsorted PBMCs precluded definitive naive versus antigen-experienced comparison.

A word on this clonotype: Its antigen is unknown.

The germline gives CDR1 DFQATT, CDR2 SNEGSKA (reference sequence). Trimming removed 5 bases from V and 1 base from J, with 9 bases in between. This CDR3 region has 13 residues. Extracted total RNA amounted to at least 6 micrograms for each sample. Primers used in a second PCR of roughly 6 to 11 cycles were a sample-barcoded 5' primer and a J-beta primer mix. TCRdb passed the 5' RACE reads through MiXCR, listing each CDR3 protein once. The data hold 600,000 to 850,000 distinct CDR3 sequences, with approximately 39% observed a single time. This clonotype was sampled from a woman aged 55-69 years in good health. The V and J genes are TRBV20-1 and TRBJ1-3; D may be TRBD1 (5 bases). The sample was blood. This chain's CDR3 is CSASAGSGNTIYF. The CDR3 DNA reads as TGCAGTGCTTCTGCAGGGTCTGGAAACACCATATATTTT.